This TCR beta chain was identified in a study of blood T cell repertoires in COVID-19. Study summary: In each case, the material was cDNA or gDNA derived from T cells, B-cell-depleted T cells, or PBMCs.

Here immunoSEQ multiplex PCR was the method, and the copy in TCRdb shows in-frame clones only, minus some. The sample has 30,000 to 50,000 clones; just under 80% are singletons. Germline V gives CDR1 MGHRA, CDR2 YSYEKL. The CDR3 contains 14 residues. The V gene lost 4 bases and the J gene lost 4 bases, with 13 bases spanning the gap. This chain joins TRBV4-1 and TRBJ2-5; perhaps TRBD1 as D (6 bases). The sequence was obtained from a man aged 80 or over with active or convalescent COVID-19. What was sequenced was peripheral blood. The CDR3 is CASSPGHPRETQYF. In DNA, the CDR3 is TGCGCCAGCAGCCCGGGACATCCTCGAGAGACCCAGTACTTC.